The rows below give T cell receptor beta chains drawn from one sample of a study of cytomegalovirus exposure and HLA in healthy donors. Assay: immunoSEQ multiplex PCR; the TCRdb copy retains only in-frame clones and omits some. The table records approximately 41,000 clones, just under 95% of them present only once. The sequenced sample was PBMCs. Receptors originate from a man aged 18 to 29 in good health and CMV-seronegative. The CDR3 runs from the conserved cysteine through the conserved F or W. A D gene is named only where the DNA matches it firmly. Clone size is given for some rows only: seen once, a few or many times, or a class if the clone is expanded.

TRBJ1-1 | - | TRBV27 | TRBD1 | TGTGCCAGGGGACAGCGACGGGGGAACACTGAAGCTTTCTTT | CARGQRRGNTEAFF
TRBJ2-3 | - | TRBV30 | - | TGTGCCTGGAGTGCCCCGGGGGGCTTGGGGTATTTT | CAWSAPGGLGYF
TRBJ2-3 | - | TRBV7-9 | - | TGTGCCAGCAGCTTAGTAGCCGGACAGTCAACAGATACGCAGTATTTT | CASSLVAGQSTDTQYF
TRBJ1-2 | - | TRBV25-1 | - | TGTGCCAGCAGTGAGTCTTGGCCAGCGACTAACTATGGCTACACCTTC | CASSESWPATNYGYTF
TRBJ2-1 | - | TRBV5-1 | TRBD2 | TGCGCCAGCAGCTTGAGTCTTAGCGGGGGACCCTACTACAATGAGCAGTTCTTC | CASSLSLSGGPYYNEQFF
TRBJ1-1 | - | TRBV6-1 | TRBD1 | TGTGCCTCCAGGACAGGGGGCACTGAAGCTTTCTTT | CASRTGGTEAFF
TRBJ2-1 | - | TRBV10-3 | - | TGTGCCATCAAGAGTGGCACCGCGGGGGCTCGACTATACAATGAGCAGTTCTTC | CAIKSGTAGARLYNEQFF
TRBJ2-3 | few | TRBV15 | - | TGTGCCACCAGCAGAGCGCTATCGACAGATACGCAGTATTTT | CATSRALSTDTQYF
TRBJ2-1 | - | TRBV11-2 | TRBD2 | TGTGCCAGCAGCCCAGAGCGGCGGGGGGGTTCGTACAATGAGCAGTTCTTC | CASSPERRGGSYNEQFF
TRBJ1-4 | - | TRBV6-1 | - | TGTGCCAGCAGCCTACAGGGAGCTAATGAAAAACTGTTTTTT | CASSLQGANEKLFF
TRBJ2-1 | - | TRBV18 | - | TGTGCCAGCTCGCCCTCAGCCACGTTGACTAATGAGCAGTTCTTC | CASSPSATLTNEQFF
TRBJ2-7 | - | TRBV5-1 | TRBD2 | TGCGCCAGCAGCCTACCGCAGGGAGGGCGATACGAGCAGTACTTC | CASSLPQGGRYEQYF
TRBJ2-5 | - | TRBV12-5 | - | TGTGCTAGTGCCCCCATCAAGGACTACCAAGAGACCCAGTACTTC | CASAPIKDYQETQYF